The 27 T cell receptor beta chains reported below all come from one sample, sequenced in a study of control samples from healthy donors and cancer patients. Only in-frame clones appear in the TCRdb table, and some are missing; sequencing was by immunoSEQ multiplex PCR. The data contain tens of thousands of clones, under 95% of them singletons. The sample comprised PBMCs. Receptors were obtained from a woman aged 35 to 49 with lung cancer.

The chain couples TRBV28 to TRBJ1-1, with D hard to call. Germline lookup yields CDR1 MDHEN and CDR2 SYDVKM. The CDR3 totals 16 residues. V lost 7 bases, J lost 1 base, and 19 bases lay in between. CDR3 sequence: CASIRSYSSWNTEAFF. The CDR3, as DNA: TGTGCCAGCATTAGGTCATACAGTTCGTGGAACACTGAAGCTTTCTTT.

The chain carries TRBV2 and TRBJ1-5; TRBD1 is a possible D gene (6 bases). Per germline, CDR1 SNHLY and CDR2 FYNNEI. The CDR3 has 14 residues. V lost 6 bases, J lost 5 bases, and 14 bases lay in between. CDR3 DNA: TGTGCCAGCAGGGCCCTCACAGGGTATCAGCCCCAGCATTTT. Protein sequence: CASRALTGYQPQHF.

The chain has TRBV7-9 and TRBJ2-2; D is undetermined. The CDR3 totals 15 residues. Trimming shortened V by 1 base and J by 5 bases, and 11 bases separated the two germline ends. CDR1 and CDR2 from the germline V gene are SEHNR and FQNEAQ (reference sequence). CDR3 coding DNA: TGTGCCAGCAGCTTAGATCGACTCGTGACCGGGGAGCTGTTTTTT. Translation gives CASSLDRLVTGELFF.

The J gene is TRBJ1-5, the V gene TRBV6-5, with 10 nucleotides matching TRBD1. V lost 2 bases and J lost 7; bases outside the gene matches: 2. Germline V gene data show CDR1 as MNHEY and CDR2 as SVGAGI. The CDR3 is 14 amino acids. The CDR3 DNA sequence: TGTGCCAGCAGTTACGGACAGGGGGGACAGCCCCAGCATTTT. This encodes CASSYGQGGQPQHF.

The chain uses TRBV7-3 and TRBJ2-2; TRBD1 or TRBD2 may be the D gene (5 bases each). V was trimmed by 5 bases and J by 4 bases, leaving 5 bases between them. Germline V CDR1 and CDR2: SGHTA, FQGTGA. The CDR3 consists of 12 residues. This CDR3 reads CASSGGTGELFF. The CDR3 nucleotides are TGTGCCAGCAGCGGGGGCACCGGGGAGCTGTTTTTT.

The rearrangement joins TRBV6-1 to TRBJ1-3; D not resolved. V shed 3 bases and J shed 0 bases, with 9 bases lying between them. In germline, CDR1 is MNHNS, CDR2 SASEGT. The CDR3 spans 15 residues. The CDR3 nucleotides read TGTGCCAGCAGTGATCACGGTAGCTCTGGAAACACCATATATTTT. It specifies CASSDHGSSGNTIYF.

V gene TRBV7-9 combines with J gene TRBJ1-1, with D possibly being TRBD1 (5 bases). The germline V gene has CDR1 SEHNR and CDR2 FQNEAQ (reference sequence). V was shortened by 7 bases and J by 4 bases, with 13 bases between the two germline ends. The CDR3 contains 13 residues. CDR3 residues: CASMGFGGTEAFF. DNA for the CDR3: TGTGCCAGCATGGGTTTCGGGGGCACTGAAGCTTTCTTT.

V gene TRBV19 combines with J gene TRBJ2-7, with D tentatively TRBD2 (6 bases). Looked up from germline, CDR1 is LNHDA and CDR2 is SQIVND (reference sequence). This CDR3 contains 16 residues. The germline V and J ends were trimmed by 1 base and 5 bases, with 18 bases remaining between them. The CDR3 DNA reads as TGTGCCAGTAGTATAGCCGTGACTAGTGGGTCCCACGAGCAGTACTTC. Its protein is CASSIAVTSGSHEQYF.

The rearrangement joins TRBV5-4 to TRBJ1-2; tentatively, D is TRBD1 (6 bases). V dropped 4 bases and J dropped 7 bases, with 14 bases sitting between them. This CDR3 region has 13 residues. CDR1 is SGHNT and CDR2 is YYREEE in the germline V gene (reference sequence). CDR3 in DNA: TGTGCCAGCAGCCCAGCCGGGGGCGGTGGCTACACCTTC. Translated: CASSPAGGGGYTF.

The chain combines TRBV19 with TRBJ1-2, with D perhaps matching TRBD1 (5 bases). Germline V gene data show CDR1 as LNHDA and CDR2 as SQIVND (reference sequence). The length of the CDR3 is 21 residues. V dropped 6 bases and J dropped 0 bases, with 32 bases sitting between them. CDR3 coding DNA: TGTGCCAGTAGCCCAACCCTTAATCAAATGATACAGGATACTTCTAACTATGGCTACACCTTC. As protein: CASSPTLNQMIQDTSNYGYTF.

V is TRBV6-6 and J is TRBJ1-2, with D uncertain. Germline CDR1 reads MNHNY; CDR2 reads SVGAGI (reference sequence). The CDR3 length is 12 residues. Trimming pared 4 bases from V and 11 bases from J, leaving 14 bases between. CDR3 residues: CASSFESGKYTF. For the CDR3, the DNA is TGTGCCAGCAGTTTCGAATCAGGAAAATACACCTTC.

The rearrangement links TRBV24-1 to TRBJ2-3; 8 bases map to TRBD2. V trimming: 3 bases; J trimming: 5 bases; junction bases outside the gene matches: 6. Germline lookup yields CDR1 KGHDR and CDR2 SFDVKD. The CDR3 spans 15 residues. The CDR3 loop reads CATSDASGWIDTQYF. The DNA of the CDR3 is TGTGCCACCAGTGATGCTAGCGGGTGGATAGATACGCAGTATTTT.

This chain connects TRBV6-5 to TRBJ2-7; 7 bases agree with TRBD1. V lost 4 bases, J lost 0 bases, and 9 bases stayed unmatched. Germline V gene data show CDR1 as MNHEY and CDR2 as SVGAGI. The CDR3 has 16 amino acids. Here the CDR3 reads CASSSVDRAPSYEQYF. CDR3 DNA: TGTGCCAGCAGTTCCGTTGACAGGGCCCCCTCCTACGAGCAGTACTTC.

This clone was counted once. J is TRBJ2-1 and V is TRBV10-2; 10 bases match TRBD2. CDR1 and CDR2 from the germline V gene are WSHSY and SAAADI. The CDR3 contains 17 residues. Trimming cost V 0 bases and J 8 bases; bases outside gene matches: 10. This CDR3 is CASSESGAGGPRDEQFF. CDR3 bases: TGCGCCAGCAGTGAGTCGGGAGCGGGGGGGCCGAGGGATGAGCAGTTCTTC.

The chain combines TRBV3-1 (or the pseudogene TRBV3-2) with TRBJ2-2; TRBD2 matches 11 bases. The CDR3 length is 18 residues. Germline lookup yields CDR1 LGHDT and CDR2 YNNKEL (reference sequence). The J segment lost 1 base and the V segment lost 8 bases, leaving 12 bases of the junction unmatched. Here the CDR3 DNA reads TGTGCCAGCCGATCCGGGACTAGCGGAGCCAAGAACACCGGGGAGCTGTTTTTT. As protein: CASRSGTSGAKNTGELFF.

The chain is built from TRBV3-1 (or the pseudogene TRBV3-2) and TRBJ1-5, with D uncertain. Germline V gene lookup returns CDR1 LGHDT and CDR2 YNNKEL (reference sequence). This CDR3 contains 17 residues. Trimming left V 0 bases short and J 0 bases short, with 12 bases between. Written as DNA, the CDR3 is TGTGCCAGCAGCCAAGATATGGGCGGCTATAGCAATCAGCCCCAGCATTTT. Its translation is CASSQDMGGYSNQPQHF.

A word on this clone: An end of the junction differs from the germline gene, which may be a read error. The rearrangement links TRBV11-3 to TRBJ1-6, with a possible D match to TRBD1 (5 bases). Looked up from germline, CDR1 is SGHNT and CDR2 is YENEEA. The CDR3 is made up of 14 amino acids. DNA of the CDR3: TGTGCCAGCAGCCTAGACAGTAGAAATTCACCCCTCCACTTT. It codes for CASSLDSRNSPLHF.

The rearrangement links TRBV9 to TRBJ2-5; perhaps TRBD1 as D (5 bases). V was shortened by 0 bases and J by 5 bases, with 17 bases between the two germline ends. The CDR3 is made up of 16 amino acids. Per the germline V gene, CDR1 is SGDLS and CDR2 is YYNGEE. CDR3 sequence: CASSVEETATWETQYF. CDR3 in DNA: TGTGCCAGCAGCGTAGAAGAGACAGCTACGTGGGAGACCCAGTACTTC. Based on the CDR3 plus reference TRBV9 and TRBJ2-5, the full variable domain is DSGVTQTPKHLITATGQRVTLRCSPRSGDLSVYWYQQSLDQGLQFLIQYYNGEERAKGNILERFSAQQFPDLHSELNLSSLELGDSALYFCASSVEETATWETQYFGPGTRLLVL.

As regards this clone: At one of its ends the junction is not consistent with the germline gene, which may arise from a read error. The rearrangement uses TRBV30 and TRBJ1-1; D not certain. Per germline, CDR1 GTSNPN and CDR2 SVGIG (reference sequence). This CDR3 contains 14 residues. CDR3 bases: TGTGCCTGGAGTGGACCACCAGGTCTCCGCGATGGCCGTTTT. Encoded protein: CAWSGPPGLRDGRF.

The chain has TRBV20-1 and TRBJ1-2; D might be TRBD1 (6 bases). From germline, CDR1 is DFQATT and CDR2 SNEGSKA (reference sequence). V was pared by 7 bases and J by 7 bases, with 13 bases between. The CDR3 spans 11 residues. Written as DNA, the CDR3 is TGCAGTGTCGTAAGGGGGATTGGCTACACCTTC. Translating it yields CSVVRGIGYTF.

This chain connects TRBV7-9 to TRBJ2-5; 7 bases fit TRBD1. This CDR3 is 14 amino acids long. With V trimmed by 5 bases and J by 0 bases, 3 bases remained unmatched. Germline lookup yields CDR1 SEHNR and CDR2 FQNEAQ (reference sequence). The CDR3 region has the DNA TGTGCCAGCAGCATACAGGGGCACCAAGAGACCCAGTACTTC. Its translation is CASSIQGHQETQYF. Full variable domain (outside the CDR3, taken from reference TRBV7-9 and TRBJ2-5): DTGVSQNPRHKITKRGQNVTFRCDPISEHNRLYWYRQTLGQGPEFLTYFQNEAQLEKSRLLSDRFSAERPKGSFSTLEIQRTEQGDSAMYLCASSIQGHQETQYFGPGTRLLVL.

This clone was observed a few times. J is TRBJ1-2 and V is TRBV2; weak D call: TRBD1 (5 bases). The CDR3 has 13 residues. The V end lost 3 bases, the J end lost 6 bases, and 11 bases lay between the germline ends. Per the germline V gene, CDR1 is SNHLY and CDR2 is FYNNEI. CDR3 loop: CASSDRAADGYTF. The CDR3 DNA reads TGTGCCAGCAGTGACAGGGCAGCGGATGGCTACACCTTC.

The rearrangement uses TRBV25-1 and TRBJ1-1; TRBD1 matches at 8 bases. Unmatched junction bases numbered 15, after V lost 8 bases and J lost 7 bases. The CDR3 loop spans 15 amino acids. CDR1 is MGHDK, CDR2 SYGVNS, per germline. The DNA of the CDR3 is TGTGCCAGCGGGGAGGACAGGGCTGAATCGGTTGAAGCTTTCTTT. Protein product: CASGEDRAESVEAFF.

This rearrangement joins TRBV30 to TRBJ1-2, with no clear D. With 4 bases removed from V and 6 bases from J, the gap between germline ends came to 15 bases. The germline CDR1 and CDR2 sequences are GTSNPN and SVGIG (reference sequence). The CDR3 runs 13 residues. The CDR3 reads CAWTYTGGNGYTF. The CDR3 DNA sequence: TGTGCCTGGACGTACACGGGAGGGAATGGCTACACCTTC.

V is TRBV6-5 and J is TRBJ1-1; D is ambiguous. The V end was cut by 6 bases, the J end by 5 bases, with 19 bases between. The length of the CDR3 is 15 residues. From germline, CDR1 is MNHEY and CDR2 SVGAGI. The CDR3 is CASSTPAGLGTEAFF. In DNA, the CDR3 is TGTGCCAGCAGCACTCCGGCCGGGCTGGGGACTGAAGCTTTCTTT.

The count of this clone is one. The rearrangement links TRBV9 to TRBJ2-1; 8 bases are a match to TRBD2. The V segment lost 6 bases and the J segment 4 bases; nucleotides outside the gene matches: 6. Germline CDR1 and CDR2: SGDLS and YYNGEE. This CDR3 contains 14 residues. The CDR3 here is CASNGAGGYNEQFF. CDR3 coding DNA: TGTGCCAGCAATGGGGCGGGGGGATACAATGAGCAGTTCTTC.

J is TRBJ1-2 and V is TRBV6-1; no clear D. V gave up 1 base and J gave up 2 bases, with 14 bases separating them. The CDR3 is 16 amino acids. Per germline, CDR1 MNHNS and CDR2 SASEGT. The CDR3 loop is CASSEGLAGDNYGYTF. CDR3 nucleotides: TGTGCCAGCAGTGAAGGTCTCGCAGGTGACAACTATGGCTACACCTTC.